What follows describes a single T cell receptor (beta chain). The clone's antigen remains unknown. It has no much larger one-base neighbor in the sample; base qualities were not kept. According to the germline V gene, CDR1 reads MDHEN and CDR2 reads SYDVKM. Counted from cysteine to phenylalanine, this CDR3 has 15 amino acids. Only the CDR3 DNA stays, 45 bases, in frame from base 1. Trimming takes 8 bases from V and 0 bases from J, and the germline ends sit 16 bases apart. TCRbeta CDR3 regions were amplified from genomic DNA by means of the immunoSEQ Assay, a bias-controlled multiplex PCR. The authors' pipeline ran thus. The number of nucleated cells in each sample was estimated by amplification of reference gene primers within the assay. Sequence reads were collapsed and filtered to measure the absolute abundance of every unique TCRbeta CDR3 rearrangement. Productive Simpson clonality was computed per sample as the square root of Simpson's diversity index over productive rearrangements. TCRdb limited this immuneACCESS table to in-frame rearrangements with V and J called. A share of clones is missing; checked studies link under half to unresolved V genes, and the rest is unexplained. The V and J calls and the clone size are those of that table, but D and trimming were determined from the DNA. Here the sample has 150,000 to 180,000 clones; 60% to 85% occur a single time. In total, the top ten clones hold roughly 1.7% of the sample.

Collaborating institutions collected whole blood in K2EDTA tubes following their own protocols. For TCRbeta analysis, collaborators shipped samples as frozen whole blood, isolated PBMCs, or DNA extracted from either of those sample types. The data derive from a study of blood T cell repertoires in COVID-19 (TCRdb year 2020). Some background on the complete study: Collaborator samples came from the United States, Italy and Spain and covered acute and convalescent phases of COVID-19. The prospective study material was composed of cDNA or gDNA derived from T cells, B-cell-depleted T cells, or PBMCs. Deeply sampled blood TCRbeta repertoires from subjects exposed to, actively infected with, or recovered from COVID-19 were included in the dataset. The repertoires were made available in a free public database intended to serve as a resource for research on the immune response to SARS-CoV-2. Samples were obtained from the ongoing ImmuneRACE study (first 160 participants) and from about 1,300 subjects provided by 6 global collaborators. Sample metadata almost always included a de-identified subject ID, COVID-19 status, age in years and sex. Where available, HLA class I and class II types were taken from metadata supplied by the sample provider and were not determined by assay-based typing.

Beyond this particular receptor, the publication reports: Clinical and demographic metadata were provided uncurated, with the amount varying by source and participant.

The V gene is TRBV28 and the J gene is TRBJ1-1; TRBD1 is a possible D gene, resting on 5 matching bases. The clonotype was recovered from a man older than 75 with acute or convalescent COVID-19. The sample was peripheral blood. The bases are TGTGCCAGCGGGGGGTTAGGGACGGTGAACACTGAAGCTTTCTTT. The translation is CASGGLGTVNTEAFF.